Described below is a single TCR beta chain sequence and its context. Sequencing was performed with immunoSEQ multiplex PCR; in TCRdb, only in-frame clones are kept and a portion is missing. The sample holds about 130,000 clones, roughly 81% seen once. The data originate from a study of blood T cell repertoires in COVID-19. Study as a whole: In each case, the material was cDNA or gDNA derived from T cells, B-cell-depleted T cells, or PBMCs.

Germline CDR1 and CDR2: SGHVS and FNYEAQ. This CDR3 comprises 16 residues. Trimming took off 2 bases at V and 4 bases at J, with 15 bases between the two ends. The clonotype originates from a human donor in a cohort sampled during active COVID-19. This chain joins TRBV7-6 and TRBJ1-5, with TRBD1 as a possible D gene (5 bases). The specimen sequenced was peripheral blood. As DNA, the CDR3 is TGTGCCAGCAGCTTAAATGCAAGGGGTTGGAATCAGCCCCAGCATTTT. Its protein is CASSLNARGWNQPQHF.